Listed below are T cell receptor beta chains from one sample, sequenced in a study of graft-versus-host responses after intestinal transplantation. Measured with immunoSEQ multiplex PCR; TCRdb has only the in-frame clones, and not every one. Seen here are more than 55,000 clones, roughly 90% observed once, and the top ten hold less than 2%. This specimen consisted of PBMCs, obtained 26 days after transplant. All receptors derive from a human patient who received an intestinal transplant, so some T cells may come from the graft donor. CDR3s include the opening cysteine and the closing phenylalanine or tryptophan. The D gene is left open where the match is weak. Clone size, where shown, is once, few, many, or a class for clones that have expanded.

abundance: -
j_gene: TRBJ2-7
d_gene: TRBD2
v_gene: TRBV7-8
CDR3nt: TGTGCCAGCAGCCGTAGCGGGAGGACCGCCTACGAGCAGTACTTC
CDR3aa: CASSRSGRTAYEQYF

abundance: -
j_gene: TRBJ1-2
d_gene: TRBD1
v_gene: TRBV28
CDR3nt: TGTGCCAGCAGCGAAATGACAGGGGGTAACTATGGCTACACCTTC
CDR3aa: CASSEMTGGNYGYTF

abundance: -
j_gene: TRBJ1-2
d_gene: -
v_gene: TRBV7-9
CDR3nt: TGTGCCAGCAGCCATTCGGGAGCTAACTATGGCTACACCTTC
CDR3aa: CASSHSGANYGYTF

abundance: -
j_gene: TRBJ1-5
d_gene: -
v_gene: TRBV28
CDR3nt: TGTGCCAGCACCCTAGGCGTCCATCAGCCCCAGCATTTT
CDR3aa: CASTLGVHQPQHF

abundance: -
j_gene: TRBJ1-6
d_gene: -
v_gene: TRBV7-6
CDR3nt: TGTGCCAGCAGCCAGGGCTCCTATAATTCACCCCTCCACTTT
CDR3aa: CASSQGSYNSPLHF

abundance: -
j_gene: TRBJ2-7
d_gene: TRBD1
v_gene: TRBV29-1
CDR3nt: TGCAGCGTTCGGACAGGGACCTACGAGCAGTACTTC
CDR3aa: CSVRTGTYEQYF

abundance: -
j_gene: TRBJ2-7
d_gene: -
v_gene: TRBV7-9
CDR3nt: TGTGCCAGCAGCTTATATGCCGGGAGCTCCTACGAGCAGTACTTC
CDR3aa: CASSLYAGSSYEQYF

abundance: -
j_gene: TRBJ2-7
d_gene: -
v_gene: TRBV7-3
CDR3nt: TGTGCCAGCAGCCCCCCCACCGGGAACGAGCAGTACTTC
CDR3aa: CASSPPTGNEQYF

abundance: few
j_gene: TRBJ1-1
d_gene: TRBD1
v_gene: TRBV27
CDR3nt: TGTGCCAGCAGTCTATCCCAGGGGGCTGAAGCTTTCTTT
CDR3aa: CASSLSQGAEAFF

abundance: -
j_gene: TRBJ1-1
d_gene: -
v_gene: TRBV4-1
CDR3nt: TGCGCCAGCAGCCAAGAGGGCACAGCGAACACTGAAGCTTTCTTT
CDR3aa: CASSQEGTANTEAFF

abundance: -
j_gene: TRBJ2-5
d_gene: -
v_gene: TRBV21-1
CDR3nt: TGTGCCAGCAGCAAAGACTCACCCAGGGAGACCCAGTACTTC
CDR3aa: CASSKDSPRETQYF

abundance: -
j_gene: TRBJ2-3
d_gene: -
v_gene: TRBV9
CDR3nt: TGTGCCAGCAGCGTAGGGGGAGGCAGAGGCACAGATACGCAGTATTTT
CDR3aa: CASSVGGGRGTDTQYF

abundance: once
j_gene: TRBJ1-2
d_gene: -
v_gene: TRBV15
CDR3nt: TGTGCCACCAGCGATGAGGGGGATAACTATGGCTACACCTTC
CDR3aa: CATSDEGDNYGYTF

abundance: -
j_gene: TRBJ1-1
d_gene: -
v_gene: TRBV7-2
CDR3nt: TGTGCCAGCAGCTTAGTCAGGGGAAACACTGAAGCTTTCTTT
CDR3aa: CASSLVRGNTEAFF

abundance: -
j_gene: TRBJ2-3
d_gene: -
v_gene: TRBV7-9
CDR3nt: TGTGCCAGCACTGGGTCAGCGACTAGCACAGATACGCAGTATTTT
CDR3aa: CASTGSATSTDTQYF

abundance: -
j_gene: TRBJ1-4
d_gene: -
v_gene: TRBV4-1
CDR3nt: TGCGCCAGCAGCCAAGCCCCCAGGTTTGGTGAAAAACTGTTTTTT
CDR3aa: CASSQAPRFGEKLFF